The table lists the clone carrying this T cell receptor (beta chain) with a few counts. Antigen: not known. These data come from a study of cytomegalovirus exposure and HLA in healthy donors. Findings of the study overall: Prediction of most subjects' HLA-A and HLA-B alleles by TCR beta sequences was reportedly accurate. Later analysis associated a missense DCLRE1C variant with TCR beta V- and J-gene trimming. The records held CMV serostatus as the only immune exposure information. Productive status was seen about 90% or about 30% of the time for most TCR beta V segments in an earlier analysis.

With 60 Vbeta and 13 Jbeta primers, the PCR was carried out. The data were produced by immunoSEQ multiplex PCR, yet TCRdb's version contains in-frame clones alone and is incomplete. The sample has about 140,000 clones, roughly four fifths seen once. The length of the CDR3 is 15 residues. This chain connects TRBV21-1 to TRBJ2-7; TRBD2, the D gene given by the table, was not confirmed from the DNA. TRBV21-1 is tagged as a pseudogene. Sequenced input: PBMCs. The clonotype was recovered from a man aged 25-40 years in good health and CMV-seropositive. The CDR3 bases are TGTGCCAGCAGCAAAGGTAGCGGGGTCTCCTACGAGCAGTACTTC. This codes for CASSKGSGVSYEQYF.